Below are 19 T cell receptor beta chains sequenced from a single sample in a study of shared clonotypes between healthy human individuals. The method was immunoSEQ multiplex PCR; TCRdb's version includes in-frame clones alone and lacks a portion of them. The table records some 1,100,000 clones, 75% to 85% of them present only once. The sample consisted of memory CD4+ T cells from PBMCs. Subset described: CD45RA-negative fraction. All receptors derive from a man aged 18 to 35 in good health. Some clones in this sample may be carry-over from other donors' samples.

As for this clone: The sample carries other DNA sequences with the same CDR3. The chain links TRBV28 to TRBJ2-3, with D perhaps matching TRBD1 or TRBD2 (5 bases each). Germline CDR1 and CDR2: MDHEN and SYDVKM. The V and J ends lost 0 bases and 5 bases respectively, with 12 bases between them. CDR3 size: 15 residues. CDR3 nucleotides: TGTGCCAGCAGTTTATGGGGACGGGGTCAAGATACGCAGTATTTT. It encodes CASSLWGRGQDTQYF.

The rearrangement joins TRBV5-1 to TRBJ2-7; no definite D call. The CDR3 totals 15 residues. The V gene lost 4 bases and the J gene lost 3 bases, with 17 bases spanning the gap. The germline gives CDR1 SGHRS, CDR2 YFSETQ. The CDR3 DNA is TGCGCCAGCAGCGACCCGGCGCTATCCGTCTACGAGCAGTACTTC. This sequence encodes CASSDPALSVYEQYF.

This clone was seen just once. V and J are TRBV28 and TRBJ2-7; no definite D call. The ends were cut back, 6 bases at V and 5 bases at J, with 23 bases in the middle. The CDR3 consists of 16 residues. Germline lookup yields CDR1 MDHEN and CDR2 SYDVKM. The CDR3 bases are TGTGCCAGCAGCCCCCCGGACCCACGCGGAGACGACGAGCAGTACTTC. This sequence encodes CASSPPDPRGDDEQYF. Combining the CDR3 with reference TRBV28 and TRBJ2-7 gives the whole variable domain DVKVTQSSRYLVKRTGEKVFLECVQDMDHENMFWYRQDPGLGLRLIYFSYDVKMKEKGDIPEGYSVSREKKERFSLILESASTNQTSMYLCASSPPDPRGDDEQYFGPGTRLTVT.

The chain links TRBV6-6 to TRBJ1-2; 8 bases are a match to TRBD1. V gave up 6 bases and J gave up 8 bases; unmatched junction bases: 8. The CDR3 contains 13 residues. Germline V gene lookup returns CDR1 MNHNY and CDR2 SVGAGI (reference sequence). The CDR3 sequence is CASSSSGGWGYTF. CDR3 DNA: TGTGCCAGCAGCTCATCAGGGGGCTGGGGCTACACCTTC.

The chain links TRBV5-4 to TRBJ2-1; no clear D. The V gene's germline CDR1 is SGHNT and CDR2 YYREEE (reference sequence). This CDR3 spans 14 amino acids. Trimming left V 0 bases short and J 7 bases short, with 11 bases between. The CDR3 nucleotides are TGTGCCAGCAGCTTGGGAGGCCCCCCAAATGAGCAGTTCTTC. Encoded protein: CASSLGGPPNEQFF.

The V call is TRBV28, the J call TRBJ2-3; 8 nucleotides line up with TRBD2. The germline gives CDR1 MDHEN, CDR2 SYDVKM. With 2 bases clipped from V and 2 bases from J, the junction kept 9 bases outside the gene matches. The CDR3 consists of 17 residues. The CDR3 loop is CASSLLGGAGDTDTQYF. The CDR3, as DNA: TGTGCCAGCAGTTTACTGGGGGGAGCGGGAGACACAGATACGCAGTATTTT.

This chain uses TRBV7-6 with TRBJ2-2; no clear D gene. The V gene's germline CDR1 is SGHVS and CDR2 FNYEAQ. The CDR3 is made up of 16 amino acids. V was trimmed by 1 base and J by 2 bases, leaving 11 bases between them. CDR3 coding DNA: TGTGCCAGCAGCTTAGACCCGTTACCAAACACCGGGGAGCTGTTTTTT. Translated, it gives CASSLDPLPNTGELFF.

The rearrangement joins TRBV30 to TRBJ2-7; D is uncertain. The CDR3 extends over 13 amino acids. Germline CDR1 GTSNPN, CDR2 SVGIG (reference sequence). The CDR3 loop is CALDPGQSYEQYF. CDR3 coding DNA: TGTGCTTTGGACCCCGGGCAATCCTACGAGCAGTACTTC.

The chain links TRBV7-9 to TRBJ2-7; 10 bases are a match to TRBD1. Unmatched junction bases numbered 9, after V lost 5 bases and J lost 5 bases. Germline V gene data show CDR1 as SEHNR and CDR2 as FQNEAQ (reference sequence). This CDR3 is built from 15 residues. CDR3 DNA: TGTGCCAGCAGCGTCACCGGGACAGGGGTCCACGAGCAGTACTTC. It specifies CASSVTGTGVHEQYF. The whole variable domain, filled in from reference TRBV7-9 and TRBJ2-7, reads DTGVSQNPRHKITKRGQNVTFRCDPISEHNRLYWYRQTLGQGPEFLTYFQNEAQLEKSRLLSDRFSAERPKGSFSTLEIQRTEQGDSAMYLCASSVTGTGVHEQYFGPGTRLTVT.

The chain couples TRBV6-6 to TRBJ1-1; no definite D call. The CDR3 length is 14 residues. The germline V and J ends were trimmed by 6 bases and 1 base, with 12 bases remaining between them. Germline CDR1 and CDR2: MNHNY and SVGAGI (reference sequence). The CDR3 is CASRAQYRNTEAFF. The CDR3 bases are TGTGCCAGCAGAGCTCAATACAGGAACACTGAAGCTTTCTTT.

The V call is TRBV6-6, the J call TRBJ2-2, with D unclear. This CDR3 contains 13 residues. The germline V gene encodes CDR1 MNHNY and CDR2 SVGAGI (reference sequence). V dropped 4 bases and J dropped 6 bases, with 9 bases sitting between them. CDR3 residues: CASSSRVSGELFF. The CDR3 DNA reads TGTGCCAGCAGTTCTAGGGTGTCCGGGGAGCTGTTTTTT.

This rearrangement joins TRBV7-2 to TRBJ2-1; 7 bases are a match to TRBD2. J was trimmed by 7 bases and V by 5 bases; bases with no gene match: 5. Germline CDR1 is SGHTA and CDR2 is FQGNSA. The CDR3 has 13 amino acids. In DNA, the CDR3 is TGTGCCAGCAGCCCCCCCGGGGGGAATGAGCAGTTCTTC. Residues: CASSPPGGNEQFF. Together with reference TRBV7-2 and TRBJ2-1, the CDR3 gives the full variable domain: GAGVSQSPSNKVTEKGKDVELRCDPISGHTALYWYRQSLGQGLEFLIYFQGNSAPDKSGLPSDRFSAERTGGSVSTLTIQRTQQEDSAVYLCASSPPGGNEQFFGPGTRLTVL.

V and J are TRBV4-1 and TRBJ1-5; D ambiguous. V was trimmed by 0 bases and J by 3 bases, leaving 9 bases between them. This CDR3 has 15 residues. Germline CDR1 MGHRA, CDR2 YSYEKL. The CDR3 loop is CASSQERQNNQPQHF. DNA for the CDR3: TGCGCCAGCAGCCAAGAGCGTCAGAACAATCAGCCCCAGCATTTT.

With respect to this clone: This sample also contains other DNA sequences that code for the same CDR3. Here the CDR3 reads CASSLGAVSGNTIYF. In nucleotides, the CDR3 is TGTGCCAGCAGTCTGGGGGCAGTTTCGGGAAACACCATATATTTT. This chain connects TRBV28 to TRBJ1-3, with D possibly being TRBD1 (6 bases). V dropped 5 bases and J dropped 4 bases, with 15 bases sitting between them. The germline V gene has CDR1 MDHEN and CDR2 SYDVKM. CDR3 length: 15 amino acids.

V is TRBV9 and J is TRBJ2-2; D is undetermined. The CDR3 runs 14 residues. Trimming took 4 bases from V and 0 from J, leaving 7 bases between them. Per the germline V gene, CDR1 is SGDLS and CDR2 is YYNGEE. The CDR3 sequence is CASSQTTNTGELFF. The CDR3 bases are TGTGCCAGCAGCCAGACAACGAACACCGGGGAGCTGTTTTTT.

This chain joins TRBV18 and TRBJ2-7; no clear D gene. The V end lost 3 bases, the J end lost 1 base, and 7 bases lay between the germline ends. The CDR3 loop spans 13 amino acids. Germline CDR1 reads KGHSH; CDR2 reads LQKENI. The CDR3 nucleotides are TGTGCCAGCTCACCGACTCAATCCTACGAGCAGTACTTC. Translated: CASSPTQSYEQYF.

V usage is TRBV5-1 and J usage is TRBJ2-1, with D perhaps TRBD2 (6 bases). The CDR3 covers 14 residues. In germline, CDR1 is SGHRS, CDR2 YFSETQ. V was shortened by 2 bases and J by 10 bases, with 16 bases between the two germline ends. The DNA of the CDR3 is TGCGCCAGCAGCTTAGGTATTGGCGCGGGAGAGCAGTTCTTC. This encodes CASSLGIGAGEQFF. The entire variable domain, with the rest obtained from reference TRBV5-1 and TRBJ2-1, is as follows: KAGVTQTPRYLIKTRGQQVTLSCSPISGHRSVSWYQQTPGQGLQFLFEYFSETQRNKGNFPGRFSGRQFSNSRSEMNVSTLELGDSALYLCASSLGIGAGEQFFGPGTRLTVL.

The chain uses TRBV6-5 and TRBJ1-2, with a tentative D call TRBD1 (6 bases). Per germline, CDR1 MNHEY and CDR2 SVGAGI. This CDR3 comprises 14 residues. The germline V and J ends were trimmed by 2 bases and 4 bases, with 11 bases remaining between them. The CDR3 loop is CASSYEQGVYGYTF. The CDR3, as DNA: TGTGCCAGCAGTTACGAACAGGGAGTCTATGGCTACACCTTC.

The V gene is TRBV5-6, the J gene TRBJ2-1, with a possible D match to TRBD1 (6 bases). The CDR3 is 17 amino acids. V was trimmed by 4 bases and J by 3 bases, leaving 20 bases between them. Germline lookup yields CDR1 SGHDT and CDR2 YYEEEE. DNA of the CDR3: TGTGCCAGCAGCCCCACTCTATTAGGGGGTGTCTACAATGAGCAGTTCTTC. Translated: CASSPTLLGGVYNEQFF.